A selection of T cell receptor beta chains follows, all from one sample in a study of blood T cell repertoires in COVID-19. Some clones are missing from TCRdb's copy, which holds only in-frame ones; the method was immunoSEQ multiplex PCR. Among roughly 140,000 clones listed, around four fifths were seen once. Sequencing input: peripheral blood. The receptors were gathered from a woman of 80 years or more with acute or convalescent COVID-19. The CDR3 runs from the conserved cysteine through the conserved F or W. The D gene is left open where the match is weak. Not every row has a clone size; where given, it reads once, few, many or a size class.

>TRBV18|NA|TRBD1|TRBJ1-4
TGTGCCAGCTCAAGGACAGGGGGTATGGAAAAACTGTTTTTT
CASSRTGGMEKLFF
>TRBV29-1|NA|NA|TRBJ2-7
TGCAGCGTTTCATATTTGGCAGGGGACACCTACGAGCAGTACTTC
CSVSYLAGDTYEQYF
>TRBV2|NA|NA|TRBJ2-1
TGTGCCAGCAGTGAACTTGACTGGGTCTCCTACAATGAGCAGTTCTTC
CASSELDWVSYNEQFF
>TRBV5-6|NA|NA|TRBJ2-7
TGTGCCAGCAGCTTGGCCCCTAGTCGCGCCTACGAGCAGTACTTC
CASSLAPSRAYEQYF
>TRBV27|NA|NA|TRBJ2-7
TGTGCCAGCAGTTTAGGTGCAAACTGGTTATCCGAGCAGTACTTC
CASSLGANWLSEQYF
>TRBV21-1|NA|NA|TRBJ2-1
TGTGCCAGCAGCAAAGGGGACAGCAGCCCCTACAATGAGCAGTTCTTC
CASSKGDSSPYNEQFF
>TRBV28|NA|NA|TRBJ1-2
TGTGCCAGCAGTTTATACAGGCGATATGGCTACACCTTC
CASSLYRRYGYTF
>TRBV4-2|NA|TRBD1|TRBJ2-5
TGTGCCAGCAGCCAAGAATGGACAGGGCGGGAGACCCAGTACTTC
CASSQEWTGRETQYF
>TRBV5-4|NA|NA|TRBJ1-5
TGTGCCAGCAGCTTCGGTAGCAATCAGCCCCAGCATTTT
CASSFGSNQPQHF
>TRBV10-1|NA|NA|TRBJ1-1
NA
CASSSSWTGDTEAFF
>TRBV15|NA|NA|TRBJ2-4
TGTGCCACCAGCAGAGACGGACAGTCGCTAGCCAAAAACATTCAGTACTTC
CATSRDGQSLAKNIQYF
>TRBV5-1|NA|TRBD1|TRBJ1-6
TGCGCCAGCAGCCCCAGGACAGGTAGCTCCTATAATTCACCCCTCCACTTT
CASSPRTGSSYNSPLHF
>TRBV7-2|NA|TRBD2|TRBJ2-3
TGTGCCAGCAGCTTAAAGTCGGAGCGGGGGGGGAGGCGAAATACGCAGTATTTT
CASSLKSERGGRRNTQYF
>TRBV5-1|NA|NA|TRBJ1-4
TGCGCCAGCAGCTTTGGACAGACTAATGAAAAACTGTTTTTT
CASSFGQTNEKLFF
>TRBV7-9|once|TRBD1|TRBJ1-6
TGTGCCAGCAGCTTAGAGGGGGCGTATTCACCCCTCCACTTT
CASSLEGAYSPLHF
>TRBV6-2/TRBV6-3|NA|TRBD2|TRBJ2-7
TGTGCCAGCAGCCGCCGAGGAGCGGGGGGGCCCTACGAGCAGTACTTC
CASSRRGAGGPYEQYF
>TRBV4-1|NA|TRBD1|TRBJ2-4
TGCGCCAGCAGCCCCCACAGGGGGCAGATTGTTGGAAACATTCAGTACTTC
CASSPHRGQIVGNIQYF
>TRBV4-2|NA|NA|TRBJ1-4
TGTGCCAGCAGCCAAGCCTCAGGGGTGGGGGAAAAACTGTTTTTT
CASSQASGVGEKLFF
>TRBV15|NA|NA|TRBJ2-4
TGTGCCACCAGTATAGGACGGTATACGGGGTCCAAAAACATTCAGTACTTC
CATSIGRYTGSKNIQYF
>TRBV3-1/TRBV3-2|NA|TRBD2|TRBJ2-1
TGTGCCAGCAGCCAACCATTAGCGGGAGGCTACAATGAGCAGTTCTTC
CASSQPLAGGYNEQFF
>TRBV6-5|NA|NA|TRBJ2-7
TGTGCCAGCAGTCGGGGTAGGAGTAGCGAGCAGTACTTC
CASSRGRSSEQYF
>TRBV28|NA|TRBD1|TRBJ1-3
TGTGCCAGCAGCCAAACACCGGGACAGCGAGTGGGTATCTCTGGAAACACCATATATTTT
CASSQTPGQRVGISGNTIYF
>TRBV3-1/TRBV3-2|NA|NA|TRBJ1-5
TGTGCCAGCAGCCAGAGAGAGGGTCCCCAGCATTTT
CASSQREGPQHF
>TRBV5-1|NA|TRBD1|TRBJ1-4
TGCGCCAGCAGCGGGCAGGGGGTTGATGAAAAACTGTTTTTT
CASSGQGVDEKLFF
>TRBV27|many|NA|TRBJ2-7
TGTGCCAGCAGTCCCCGGGACACCTACTACGAGCAGTACTTC
CASSPRDTYYEQYF
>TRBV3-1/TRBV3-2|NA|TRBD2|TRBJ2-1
TGTGCCAGCACCTCCCTAGCGGGAGTTGAGCAGTTCTTC
CASTSLAGVEQFF
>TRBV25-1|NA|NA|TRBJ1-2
TGTGCCAGCAGCATACCGGGTCTTAACTATGGCTACACCTTC
CASSIPGLNYGYTF
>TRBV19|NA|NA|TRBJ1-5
TGTGCCAGCCACCCCGGGACAAGCAATCAGCCCCAGCATTTT
CASHPGTSNQPQHF
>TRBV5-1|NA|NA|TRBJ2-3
TGCGCCAGCAGCTTAGGCACAGAATCAGATACGCAGTATTTT
CASSLGTESDTQYF
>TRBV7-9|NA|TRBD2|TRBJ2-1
TGTGCCAGCAGCTTAGCTTTGGCTAGCGGGAGGAGTGAGCAGTTCTTC
CASSLALASGRSEQFF
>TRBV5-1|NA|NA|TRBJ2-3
TGCGCCAGCAGCTTTTTTGGGGCGTATGAAACAGATACGCAGTATTTT
CASSFFGAYETDTQYF
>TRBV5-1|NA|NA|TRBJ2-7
TGCGCCAGCAGCTGGGGGGGACAGGCCTACTACGAGCAGTACTTC
CASSWGGQAYYEQYF
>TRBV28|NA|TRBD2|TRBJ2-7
TGTGCCAGCAGTTTAGGACTAGCGGGAGGTTACGAGCAGTACTTC
CASSLGLAGGYEQYF
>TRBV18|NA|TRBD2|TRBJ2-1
TGTGCCAGCTCACCGACTAGCGGGGGGGCCTACAATGAGCAGTTCTTC
CASSPTSGGAYNEQFF